This T cell receptor (beta chain) stems from a study of cytomegalovirus exposure and HLA in healthy donors. Broader study findings: According to the study, roughly 160 TCR beta chains were cytomegalovirus-associated. Later analysis found that TCR beta chains associated with HLA were more clonally expanded than other, equally common chains.

As for this clone: Its antigen is as yet unknown.

Researchers ran the PCR with 60 Vbeta and 13 Jbeta primers. Profiling relied on immunoSEQ multiplex PCR, and the TCRdb table lists in-frame clones only, not all of them. The sample lists about 140,000 clones, around 80% seen once, with approximately 3.2% in the top ten. Germline-derived CDR1 and CDR2 are SGHRS and YFSETQ. The ends lost 4 bases at V and 2 bases at J; junction bases unmatched: 5. This CDR3 contains 14 residues. The source is a man between 40 and 49 years old in good health and CMV-seronegative. The source material was PBMCs. The chain recombines TRBV5-1 with TRBJ2-7; TRBD1 matches at 8 bases. CDR3 DNA sequence: TGCGCCAGCAGCCACGGACAGGGAGCCTACGAGCAGTACTTC. Translating it yields CASSHGQGAYEQYF.